This T cell receptor beta chain was recorded in a study of CD8 T cells in ankylosing spondylitis. Regarding the study as a whole: Significant enrichment of disease-linked clones was reported in matched ankylosing spondylitis synovial fluid. Disease-linked clones proved CD8+ and comparatively uncommon in peripheral blood. Blood from ankylosing spondylitis patients appeared to carry a characteristic roughly 8-variant TCR beta motif.

This clonotype was counted a few times. Its antigen is still unknown. The CDR3 contains 15 residues. CDR1 is KGHSH, CDR2 LQKENI, per germline. J gave up 5 bases and V 3 bases, and 6 bases lay outside the gene matches. Preparation of TCR beta libraries was done by quantitative 5'-RACE with molecular barcodes. Each CDR3 protein is one row after TCRdb ran MiXCR on the 5' RACE reads. In the table there are approximately 540,000 distinct CDR3 sequences, roughly 13% of which are singletons. The sequenced material came from blood, either unsorted or a sorted T cell fraction (not recorded which). The TCR was taken from a male donor with ankylosing spondylitis. The genes are TRBV18 and TRBJ2-1; 8 positions match TRBD2. The CDR3, as DNA: TGTGCCAGCTCACCGCCGGGACTAGAGGACAATGAGCAGTTCTTC. Its protein product is CASSPPGLEDNEQFF.